This record covers a single TCR beta chain. The source of the sample is a study of blood T cell repertoires in COVID-19. Looking at the study overall: COVID-19 samples collected from the United States, Italy and Spain covered acute and convalescent phases. Sample material is recorded as cDNA or gDNA derived from T cells, B-cell-depleted T cells, or PBMCs.

Methods used by the authors: Researchers report that nucleated cell counts were estimated from reference gene primer amplification. Method: immunoSEQ multiplex PCR; TCRdb's copy keeps in-frame clones and lacks some. V, J and clone size reflect that table, while D and trimming were determined from the DNA. The table shows approximately 170,000 clones, with 87% occurring only once. Germline V lookup: CDR1 MNHNS, CDR2 SASEGT. J was trimmed by 7 bases and V by 2 bases; bases with no gene match: 7. The CDR3 contains 15 residues. V gene TRBV6-1 combines with J gene TRBJ1-3; the match to TRBD1 covers 8 bases. This TCR was sampled from a man between 18 and 29 years old with active or convalescent COVID-19. The sample taken for sequencing was peripheral blood. The CDR3 bases are TGTGCCAGCAGTGAAAGTCGGACAGGGAGGAACACCATATATTTT. Protein sequence: CASSESRTGRNTIYF.